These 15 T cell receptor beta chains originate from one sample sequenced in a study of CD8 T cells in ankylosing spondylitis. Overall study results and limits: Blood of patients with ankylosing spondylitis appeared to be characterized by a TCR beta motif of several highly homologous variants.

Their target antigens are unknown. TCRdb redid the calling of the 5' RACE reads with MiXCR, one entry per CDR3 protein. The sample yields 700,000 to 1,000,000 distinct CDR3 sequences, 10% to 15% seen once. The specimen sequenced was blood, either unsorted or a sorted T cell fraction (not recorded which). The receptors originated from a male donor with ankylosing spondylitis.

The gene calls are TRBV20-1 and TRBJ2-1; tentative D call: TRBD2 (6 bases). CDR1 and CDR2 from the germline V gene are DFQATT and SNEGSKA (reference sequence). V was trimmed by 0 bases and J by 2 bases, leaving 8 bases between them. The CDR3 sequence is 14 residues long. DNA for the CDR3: TGCAGTGCTAGAGAGGGACTGACCTACAATGAGCAGTTCTTC. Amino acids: CSAREGLTYNEQFF.

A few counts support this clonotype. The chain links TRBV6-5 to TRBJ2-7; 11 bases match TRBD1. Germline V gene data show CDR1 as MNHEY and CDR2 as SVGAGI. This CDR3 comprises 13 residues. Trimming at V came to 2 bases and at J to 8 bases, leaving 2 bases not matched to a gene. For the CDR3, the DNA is TGTGCCAGCAGTTACGGGACAGGGGGGCAGCAGTACTTC. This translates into CASSYGTGGQQYF.

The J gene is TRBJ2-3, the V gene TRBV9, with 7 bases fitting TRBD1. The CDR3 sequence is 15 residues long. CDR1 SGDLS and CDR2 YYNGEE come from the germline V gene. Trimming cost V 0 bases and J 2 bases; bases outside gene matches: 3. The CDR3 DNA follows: TGTGCCAGCAGCGTAGGGGACAGAGACACAGATACGCAGTATTTT. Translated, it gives CASSVGDRDTDTQYF.

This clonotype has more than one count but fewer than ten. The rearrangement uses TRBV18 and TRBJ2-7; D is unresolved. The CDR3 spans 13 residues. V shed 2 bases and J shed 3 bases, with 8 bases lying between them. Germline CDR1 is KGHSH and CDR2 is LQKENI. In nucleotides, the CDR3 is TGTGCCAGCTCACCAAGCTCGGACTACGAGCAGTACTTC. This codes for CASSPSSDYEQYF.

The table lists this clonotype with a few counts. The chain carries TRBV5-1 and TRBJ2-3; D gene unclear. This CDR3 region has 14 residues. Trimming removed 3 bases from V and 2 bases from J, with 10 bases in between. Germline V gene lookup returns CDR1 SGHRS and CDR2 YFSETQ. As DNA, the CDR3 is TGCGCCAGCAGCTCCCCGGACGTCACAGATACGCAGTATTTT. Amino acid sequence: CASSSPDVTDTQYF.

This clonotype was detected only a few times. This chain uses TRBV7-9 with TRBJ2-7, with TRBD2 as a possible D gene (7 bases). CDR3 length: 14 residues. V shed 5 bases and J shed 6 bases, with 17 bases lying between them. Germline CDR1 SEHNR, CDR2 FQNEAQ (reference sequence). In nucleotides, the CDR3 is TGTGCCAGCAGCCGTTTTATGGGAGGGGGCGAGCAGTACTTC. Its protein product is CASSRFMGGGEQYF.

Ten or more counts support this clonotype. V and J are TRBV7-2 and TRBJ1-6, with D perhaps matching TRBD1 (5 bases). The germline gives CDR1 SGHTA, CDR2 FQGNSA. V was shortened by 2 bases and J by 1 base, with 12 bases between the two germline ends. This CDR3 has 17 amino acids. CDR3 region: CASSLMGVGSYNSPLHF. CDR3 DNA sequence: TGTGCCAGCAGCTTAATGGGGGTTGGATCCTATAATTCACCCCTCCACTTT.

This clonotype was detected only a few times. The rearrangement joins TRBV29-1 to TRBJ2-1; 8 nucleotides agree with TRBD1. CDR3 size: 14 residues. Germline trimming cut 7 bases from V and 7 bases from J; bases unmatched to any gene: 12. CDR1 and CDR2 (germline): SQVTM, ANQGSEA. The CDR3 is CSGVRQGARNEQFF. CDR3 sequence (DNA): TGCAGCGGCGTCAGGCAGGGGGCAAGGAATGAGCAGTTCTTC.

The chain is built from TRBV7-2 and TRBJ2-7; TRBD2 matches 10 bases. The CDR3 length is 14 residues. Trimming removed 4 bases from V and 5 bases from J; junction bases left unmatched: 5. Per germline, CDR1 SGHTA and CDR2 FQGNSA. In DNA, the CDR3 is TGTGCCAGCAGCTCACCTAGCGGGGGCGACGAGCAGTACTTC. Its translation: CASSSPSGGDEQYF.

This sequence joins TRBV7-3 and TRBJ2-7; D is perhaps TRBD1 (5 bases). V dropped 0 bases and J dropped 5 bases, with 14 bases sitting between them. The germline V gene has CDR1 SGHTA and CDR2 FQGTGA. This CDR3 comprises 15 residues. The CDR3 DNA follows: TGTGCCAGCAGCTTAACAGGGCAGGGAACGAACGAGCAGTACTTC. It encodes CASSLTGQGTNEQYF. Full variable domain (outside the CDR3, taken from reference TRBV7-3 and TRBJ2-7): GAGVSQTPSNKVTEKGKYVELRCDPISGHTALYWYRQSLGQGPEFLIYFQGTGAADDSGLPNDRFFAVRPEGSVSTLKIQRTERGDSAVYLCASSLTGQGTNEQYFGPGTRLTVT.

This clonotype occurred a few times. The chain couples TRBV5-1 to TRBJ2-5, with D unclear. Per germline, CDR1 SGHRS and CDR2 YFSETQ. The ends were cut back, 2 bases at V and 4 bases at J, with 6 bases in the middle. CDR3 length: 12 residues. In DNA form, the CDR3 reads TGCGCCAGCAGCTTCCCTGCAGAGACCCAGTACTTC. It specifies CASSFPAETQYF.

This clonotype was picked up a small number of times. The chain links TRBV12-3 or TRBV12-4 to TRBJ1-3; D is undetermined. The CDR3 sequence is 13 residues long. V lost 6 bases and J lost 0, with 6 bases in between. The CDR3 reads CASRHSSGNTIYF. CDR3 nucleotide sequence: TGTGCCAGCAGGCACAGCTCTGGAAACACCATATATTTT.

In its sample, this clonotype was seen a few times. The CDR3 DNA is TGTGCCATCAGGCCAGCGGGAGGGTCCCTTGGGCAGTTCTTC. Translated: CAIRPAGGSLGQFF. The chain couples TRBV10-3 to TRBJ2-1; 10 bases fit TRBD2. J gave up 12 bases and V 6 bases, and 11 bases lay outside the gene matches. The CDR3 extends over 14 amino acids. Germline-derived CDR1 and CDR2 are ENHRY and SYGVKD.

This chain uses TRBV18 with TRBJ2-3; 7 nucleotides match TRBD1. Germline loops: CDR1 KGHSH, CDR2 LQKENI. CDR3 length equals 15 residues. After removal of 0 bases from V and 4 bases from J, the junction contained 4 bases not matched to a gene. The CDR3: CASSPPSTGPDTQYF. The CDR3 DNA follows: TGTGCCAGCTCACCACCTTCGACAGGGCCAGATACGCAGTATTTT. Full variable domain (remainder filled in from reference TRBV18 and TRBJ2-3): NAGVMQNPRHLVRRRGQEARLRCSPMKGHSHVYWYRQLPEEGLKFMVYLQKENIIDESGMPKERFSAEFPKEGPSILRIQQVVRGDSAAYFCASSPPSTGPDTQYFGPGTRLTVL.

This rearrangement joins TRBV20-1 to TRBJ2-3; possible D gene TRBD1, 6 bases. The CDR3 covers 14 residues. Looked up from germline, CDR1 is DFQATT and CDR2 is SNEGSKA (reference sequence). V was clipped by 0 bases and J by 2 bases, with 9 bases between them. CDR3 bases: TGCAGTGCTAGAGATTGGGGGCTCACAGATACGCAGTATTTT. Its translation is CSARDWGLTDTQYF.